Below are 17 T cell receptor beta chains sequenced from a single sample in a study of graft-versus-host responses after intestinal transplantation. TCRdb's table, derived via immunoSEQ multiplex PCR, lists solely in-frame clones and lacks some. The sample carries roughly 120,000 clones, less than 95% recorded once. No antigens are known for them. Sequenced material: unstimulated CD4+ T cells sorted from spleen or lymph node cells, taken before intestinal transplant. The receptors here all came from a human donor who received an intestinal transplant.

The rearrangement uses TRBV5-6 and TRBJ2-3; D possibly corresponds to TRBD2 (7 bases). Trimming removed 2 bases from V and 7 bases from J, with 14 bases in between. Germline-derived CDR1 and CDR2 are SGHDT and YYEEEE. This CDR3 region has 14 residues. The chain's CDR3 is CASSFGGAPNTQYF. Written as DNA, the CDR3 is TGTGCCAGCAGCTTTGGGGGGGCGCCGAATACGCAGTATTTT.

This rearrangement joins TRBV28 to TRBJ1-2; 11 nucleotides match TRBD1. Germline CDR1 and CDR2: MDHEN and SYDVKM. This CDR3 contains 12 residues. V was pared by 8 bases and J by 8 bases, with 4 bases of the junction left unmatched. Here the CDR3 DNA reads TGTGCCAGCGGACAGGGGGCTGAGGGCTACACCTTC. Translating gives CASGQGAEGYTF.

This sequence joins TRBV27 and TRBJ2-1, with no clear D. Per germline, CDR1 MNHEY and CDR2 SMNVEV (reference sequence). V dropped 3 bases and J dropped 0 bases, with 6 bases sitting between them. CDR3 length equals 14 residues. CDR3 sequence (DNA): TGTGCCAGCAGTTTGGGCCACTCCTACAATGAGCAGTTCTTC. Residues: CASSLGHSYNEQFF.

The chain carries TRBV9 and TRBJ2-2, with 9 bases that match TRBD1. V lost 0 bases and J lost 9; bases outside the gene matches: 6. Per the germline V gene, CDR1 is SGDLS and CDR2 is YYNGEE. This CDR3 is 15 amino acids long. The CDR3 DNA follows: TGTGCCAGCAGCGTAGCGGGACAGGGCCGGTGGGAGCTGTTTTTT. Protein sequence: CASSVAGQGRWELFF.

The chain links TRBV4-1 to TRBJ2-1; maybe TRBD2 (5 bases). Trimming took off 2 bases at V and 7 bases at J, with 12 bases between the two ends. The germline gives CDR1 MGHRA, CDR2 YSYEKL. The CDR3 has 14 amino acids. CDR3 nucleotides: TGCGCCAGCAGCCAACGCGGACTGAGGAATGAGCAGTTCTTC. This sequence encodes CASSQRGLRNEQFF.

CDR3 in DNA: TGTGCCAGCTCACCCCAGGGACGCTACCCAGGGGACTATGGCTACACCTTC. Amino acid sequence: CASSPQGRYPGDYGYTF. V is TRBV18 and J is TRBJ1-2, with a possible D match to TRBD1 (6 bases). Germline assignment: CDR1 KGHSH and CDR2 LQKENI. V was trimmed by 3 bases and J by 3 bases, leaving 20 bases between them. This CDR3 has 17 amino acids. Full variable domain (rest looked up from reference TRBV18 and TRBJ1-2): NAGVMQNPRHLVRRRGQEARLRCSPMKGHSHVYWYRQLPEEGLKFMVYLQKENIIDESGMPKERFSAEFPKEGPSILRIQQVVRGDSAAYFCASSPQGRYPGDYGYTFGSGTRLTVV.

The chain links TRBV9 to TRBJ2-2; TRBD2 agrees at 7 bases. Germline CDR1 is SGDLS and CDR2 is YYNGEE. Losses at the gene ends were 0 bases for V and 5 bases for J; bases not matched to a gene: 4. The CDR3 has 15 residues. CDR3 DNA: TGTGCCAGCAGCGTAGTGGGAGGGGAAACCGGGGAGCTGTTTTTT. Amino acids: CASSVVGGETGELFF.

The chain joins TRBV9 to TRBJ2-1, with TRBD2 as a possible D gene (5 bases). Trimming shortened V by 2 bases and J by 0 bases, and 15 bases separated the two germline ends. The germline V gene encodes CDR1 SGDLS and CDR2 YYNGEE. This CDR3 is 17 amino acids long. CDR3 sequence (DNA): TGTGCCAGCAGCGTGTACGGGGTAGCGAGCTCCTACAATGAGCAGTTCTTC. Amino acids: CASSVYGVASSYNEQFF. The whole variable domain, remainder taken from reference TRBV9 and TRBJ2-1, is DSGVTQTPKHLITATGQRVTLRCSPRSGDLSVYWYQQSLDQGLQFLIQYYNGEERAKGNILERFSAQQFPDLHSELNLSSLELGDSALYFCASSVYGVASSYNEQFFGPGTRLTVL.

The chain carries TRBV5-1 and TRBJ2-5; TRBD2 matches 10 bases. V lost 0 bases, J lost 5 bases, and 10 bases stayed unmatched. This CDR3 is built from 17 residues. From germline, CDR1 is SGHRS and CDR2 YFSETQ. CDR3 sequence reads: CASSLGGLAHPLETQYF. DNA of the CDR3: TGCGCCAGCAGCTTGGGGGGACTAGCGCACCCTCTGGAGACCCAGTACTTC.

The CDR3 coding sequence is TGTGCCAGCAGGTCACAGGGATCCTACGAGCAGTACTTC. This sequence encodes CASRSQGSYEQYF. The chain recombines TRBV5-5 with TRBJ2-7, with D possibly TRBD1 on 6 matching bases. This CDR3 contains 13 residues. Germline CDR1 and CDR2: SGHKS and YYEKEE (reference sequence). The V and J ends lost 5 bases and 1 base respectively, with 10 bases between them.

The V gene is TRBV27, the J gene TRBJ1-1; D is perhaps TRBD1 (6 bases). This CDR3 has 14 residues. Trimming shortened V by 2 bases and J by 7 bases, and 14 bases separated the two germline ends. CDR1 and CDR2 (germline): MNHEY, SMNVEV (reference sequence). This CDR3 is CASSLIQGTGEAFF. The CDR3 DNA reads TGTGCCAGCAGTTTAATTCAGGGGACCGGTGAAGCTTTCTTT.

CDR3 sequence (DNA): TGTGCCAGCAGCTCCCCCGGACAGAACTACGAGCAGTACTTC. Protein product: CASSSPGQNYEQYF. J is TRBJ2-7 and V is TRBV5-4; a weak D match, TRBD1 (6 bases). V lost 3 bases, J lost 3 bases, and 13 bases lay in between. Germline CDR1 and CDR2: SGHNT and YYREEE (reference sequence). There are 14 residues in the CDR3.

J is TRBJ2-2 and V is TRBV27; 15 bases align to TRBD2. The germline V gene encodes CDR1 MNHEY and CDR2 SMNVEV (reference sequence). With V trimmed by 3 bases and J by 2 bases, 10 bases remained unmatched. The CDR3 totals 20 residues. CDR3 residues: CASSFPPRGLAGGNTGELFF. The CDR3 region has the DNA TGTGCCAGCAGTTTTCCCCCACGGGGACTAGCGGGGGGTAACACCGGGGAGCTGTTTTTT.

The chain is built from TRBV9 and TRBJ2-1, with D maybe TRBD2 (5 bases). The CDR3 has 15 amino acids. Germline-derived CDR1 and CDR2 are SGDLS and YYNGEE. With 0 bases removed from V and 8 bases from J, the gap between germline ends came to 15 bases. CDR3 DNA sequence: TGTGCCAGCAGCGTAGCTACGACGGCTAGCTATGAGCAGTTCTTC. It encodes CASSVATTASYEQFF.

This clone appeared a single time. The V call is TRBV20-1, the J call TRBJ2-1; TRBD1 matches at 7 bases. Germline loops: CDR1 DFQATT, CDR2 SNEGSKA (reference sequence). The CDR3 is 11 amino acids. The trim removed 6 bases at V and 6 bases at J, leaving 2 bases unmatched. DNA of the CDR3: TGCAGTGCCGGGGACAGCAATGAGCAGTTCTTC. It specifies CSAGDSNEQFF.

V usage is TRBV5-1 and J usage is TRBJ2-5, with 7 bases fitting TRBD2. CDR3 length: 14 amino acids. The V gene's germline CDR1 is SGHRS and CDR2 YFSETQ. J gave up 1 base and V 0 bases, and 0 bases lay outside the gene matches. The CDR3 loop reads CASSLGLAQETQYF. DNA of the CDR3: TGCGCCAGCAGCTTGGGACTAGCCCAAGAGACCCAGTACTTC.

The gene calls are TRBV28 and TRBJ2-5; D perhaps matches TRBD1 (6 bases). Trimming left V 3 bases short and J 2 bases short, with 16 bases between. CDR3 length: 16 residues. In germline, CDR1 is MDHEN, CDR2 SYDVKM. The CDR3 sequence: CASSFNRGNRQETQYF. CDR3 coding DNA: TGTGCCAGCAGTTTCAATAGGGGGAACCGTCAAGAGACCCAGTACTTC.